This TCR beta chain was found in a study of T cell repertoires in cytomegalovirus infection. For the study at large: CMV infection and matching HLA type were both indicated by public TCR beta signatures.

MiXCR, run by TCRdb on the reads, gives a single entry per CDR3 protein. Among fewer than 60,000 distinct CDR3 sequences listed, about 20% were seen once. This CDR3 comprises 14 residues. The V and J ends lost 5 bases and 3 bases respectively, with 14 bases between them. The germline V gene encodes CDR1 MDHEN and CDR2 SYDVKM. In this sample, this clonotype turned up a few times. The antigen remains unidentified. General observations from the study: In two of eight donors, the top clonotype was HLA-C-restricted CMV-specific.

Sequencing used CD8+ T cells from cultured PBMCs, obtained from culture after CMV antigen stimulation. The rearrangement links TRBV28 to TRBJ2-7; D is perhaps TRBD1 or TRBD2 (5 bases each). The sequence derives from a human donor in good health (CMV status not recorded). Some clones in this sample may be carry-over from other donors' samples. The CDR3 DNA reads TGTGCCAGCAGTCCCGGGGCCCTCTACTACGAGCAGTACTTC. Protein sequence: CASSPGALYYEQYF.